This T cell receptor (beta chain) was found in a study of long-term antiretroviral therapy in people with HIV. The assay used was immunoSEQ (version v3.0), run at survey level. Per-sample targets for sequencing were about 40,000-55,000 T-cell genomes. TCRdb's copy holds only in-frame clones and misses some; the assay was immunoSEQ multiplex PCR. The sample carries about 20,000 clones, approximately 80% recorded once. The study drew at least one pre-ART and at least two post-ART PBMC samples from every donor. This clone has just a few counts. V lost 8 bases, J lost 1 base, and 17 bases lay in between. Germline CDR1 SGHTA, CDR2 FQGNSA. CDR3 length: 15 amino acids.

This clonotype was obtained from a woman between 40 and 50 years old with HIV. The specimen comprised unsorted PBMCs, sampled 1.2 years after starting antiretroviral therapy. The genes are TRBV7-2 and TRBJ1-2; D gene uncertain. Here the CDR3 DNA reads TGTGCCAGCCTCCAAGGTCCAGTCGATAACTATGGCTACACCTTC. This gives the protein CASLQGPVDNYGYTF.